The 29 T cell receptor beta chains reported below all come from one sample, sequenced in a study of T cells after posttransplantation cyclophosphamide. Clones were sequenced by immunoSEQ multiplex PCR, and TCRdb holds only the in-frame ones, with some missing. Recorded here are 25,000 to 30,000 clones, with no singletons, and the ten leading clones hold about 2.9%. Source material: PBMCs. Receptor source: a woman aged 55-69 years in good health, CMV-negative, and a related stem cell transplant donor.

This clone has at least ten counts. This chain uses TRBV14 with TRBJ2-3, with TRBD2 matching 9 bases. The V segment lost 0 bases and the J segment 5 bases; nucleotides outside the gene matches: 12. Germline CDR1 reads SGHDN; CDR2 reads FVKESK. The CDR3 has 18 amino acids. CDR3 in DNA: TGTGCCAGCAGCCAAGAGAAGGGGGGACTAGCCGGGGAAGATACGCAGTATTTT. Translation: CASSQEKGGLAGEDTQYF.

The rearrangement joins TRBV7-3 to TRBJ2-7; 16 positions agree with TRBD2. The length of the CDR3 is 17 residues. After removal of 3 bases from V and 3 bases from J, the junction contained 5 bases not matched to a gene. In germline, CDR1 is SGHTA, CDR2 FQGTGA. The CDR3, as DNA: TGTGCCAGCAGCTTGGGACTAGCGGGAGGGCCGGACTACGAGCAGTACTTC. This translates into CASSLGLAGGPDYEQYF.

In this sample, this clone turned up many times. The chain combines TRBV18 with TRBJ2-1; 7 bases are a match to TRBD1. V trimming: 5 bases; J trimming: 4 bases; junction bases outside the gene matches: 8. Germline CDR1 reads KGHSH; CDR2 reads LQKENI. The CDR3 extends over 15 amino acids. CDR3: CASSELGTAYNEQFF. CDR3 in DNA: TGTGCCAGCTCAGAACTCGGGACAGCTTACAATGAGCAGTTCTTC.

This clone was recorded at least ten times. V is TRBV7-9 and J is TRBJ2-1; 7 nucleotides line up with TRBD1. After removal of 2 bases from V and 4 bases from J, the junction contained 8 bases not matched to a gene. CDR3 length: 16 residues. Germline-derived CDR1 and CDR2 are SEHNR and FQNEAQ (reference sequence). This chain's CDR3 is CASSLPDRQIYNEQFF. In DNA form, the CDR3 reads TGTGCCAGCAGCTTACCGGACAGGCAGATTTACAATGAGCAGTTCTTC.

This clone was seen a few times. This chain joins TRBV6-1 and TRBJ1-1; D is ambiguous. Per the germline V gene, CDR1 is MNHNS and CDR2 is SASEGT. There are 13 residues in the CDR3. V was clipped by 7 bases and J by 6 bases, with 15 bases between them. CDR3 nucleotide sequence: TGTGCCAGCACTGATAGGCCAAGGGCTGAAGCTTTCTTT. The encoded protein is CASTDRPRAEAFF.

This sequence joins TRBV24-1 and TRBJ2-5, with D possibly matching TRBD2 (5 bases). The CDR3 length is 15 residues. Per germline, CDR1 KGHDR and CDR2 SFDVKD. With 2 bases removed from V and 2 bases from J, the gap between germline ends came to 11 bases. The CDR3: CATSDSRGGQETQYF. In DNA, the CDR3 is TGTGCCACCAGTGATTCCCGGGGTGGGCAAGAGACCCAGTACTTC.

This clone has only a few counts. The genes are TRBV7-2 and TRBJ1-4, with 7 bases identical to TRBD1. The CDR3 is 14 amino acids. J was trimmed by 4 bases and V by 4 bases; bases with no gene match: 3. Germline CDR1 reads SGHTA; CDR2 reads FQGNSA. The CDR3 loop reads CASSSQGVNEKLFF. The CDR3 bases are TGTGCCAGCAGCTCCCAGGGGGTTAATGAAAAACTGTTTTTT.

This clone was seen a few times. V and J are TRBV30 and TRBJ2-3, with 8 bases fitting TRBD1. Per germline, CDR1 GTSNPN and CDR2 SVGIG (reference sequence). This CDR3 is built from 13 residues. V was pared by 5 bases and J by 4 bases, with 5 bases of the junction left unmatched. The CDR3 DNA is TGTGCCTGGGGGCAGGGGGCGTCAGATACGCAGTATTTT. This encodes CAWGQGASDTQYF.

This clone was seen ten or more times. The chain couples TRBV5-6 to TRBJ2-5; D perhaps matches TRBD1 (6 bases). Germline CDR1 and CDR2: SGHDT and YYEEEE. The CDR3 contains 15 residues. V lost 4 bases to trimming and J lost 3 bases, with 16 bases between them. The CDR3 is CASSRTADREETQYF. In DNA, the CDR3 is TGTGCCAGCAGCAGGACAGCCGATAGAGAAGAGACCCAGTACTTC.

This chain links TRBV5-1 with TRBJ2-3, with D hard to call. The CDR3 runs to 14 residues. Germline V gene sequence: CDR1 SGHRS, CDR2 YFSETQ. The V end was cut by 4 bases, the J end by 3 bases, with 12 bases between. CDR3: CASSLDLPTDTQYF. For the CDR3, the DNA is TGCGCCAGCAGCCTAGACCTCCCGACAGATACGCAGTATTTT.

The sample holds many counts of this clone. The chain is built from TRBV5-8 and TRBJ2-2; no clear D gene. V lost 1 base to trimming and J lost 5 bases, with 15 bases between them. This CDR3 has 16 residues. The germline V gene has CDR1 SGHTS and CDR2 YDEGEE. The CDR3 DNA reads TGTGCCAGCAGCTTGTGGGCTGAAGATCGGACCGGGGAGCTGTTTTTT. It yields the protein CASSLWAEDRTGELFF.

The chain links TRBV5-1 to TRBJ2-5; 9 nucleotides align to TRBD2. Germline CDR1 SGHRS, CDR2 YFSETQ. The V segment lost 0 bases and the J segment 3 bases; nucleotides outside the gene matches: 6. This CDR3 contains 16 residues. In DNA form, the CDR3 reads TGCGCCAGCAGCTTGGCCTCGGCTAGCGGGAAAGAGACCCAGTACTTC. Amino acids: CASSLASASGKETQYF.

This clone has more than one count but fewer than ten. The chain is built from TRBV6-5 and TRBJ2-2; 8 bases map to TRBD1. V was clipped by 1 base and J by 4 bases; unmatched bases: 2. The germline V gene encodes CDR1 MNHEY and CDR2 SVGAGI. There are 15 residues in the CDR3. The DNA of the CDR3 is TGTGCCAGCAGTTACTTACAGGGGGGCACCGGGGAGCTGTTTTTT. Its protein is CASSYLQGGTGELFF.

This clone was counted ten times or more. The V and J genes are TRBV7-4 and TRBJ2-1; 9 bases are shared with TRBD1. V lost 5 bases to trimming and J lost 2 bases; unmatched junction nucleotides: 10. The V gene's germline CDR1 is SGHVT and CDR2 SQSDAQ. The length of the CDR3 is 17 residues. The CDR3 nucleotides read TGTGCCAGCAGCGCCCGGGACAGGGAAACACCCTACAATGAGCAGTTCTTC. This translates into CASSARDRETPYNEQFF.

This clone was picked up a small number of times. The gene calls are TRBV9 and TRBJ2-3, with a tentative D call TRBD1 (6 bases). CDR1 is SGDLS and CDR2 is YYNGEE in the germline V gene. This CDR3 comprises 16 residues. Trimming stripped 0 bases from V and 4 bases from J, with 15 bases between. This chain's CDR3 is CASSVAPQGSADTQYF. The CDR3 DNA reads as TGTGCCAGCAGCGTAGCCCCACAGGGAAGCGCAGATACGCAGTATTTT.

Many counts were recorded for this clone. The chain carries TRBV4-1 and TRBJ1-5, with 8 positions matching TRBD1. The germline V gene has CDR1 MGHRA and CDR2 YSYEKL. The CDR3 consists of 15 residues. Germline trimming cut 5 bases from V and 0 bases from J; bases unmatched to any gene: 3. CDR3 sequence: CASSGTGYSNQPQHF. CDR3 bases: TGCGCCAGCAGCGGGACAGGATATAGCAATCAGCCCCAGCATTTT.

This clone was seen a few times. The chain uses TRBV6-5 and TRBJ2-7, with TRBD2 identical over 8 bases. Trimming removed 0 bases from V and 5 bases from J; junction bases left unmatched: 9. This CDR3 is built from 16 residues. CDR1 and CDR2 (germline): MNHEY, SVGAGI. The DNA of the CDR3 is TGTGCCAGCAGTTACTCCGGGGGGGAAGTTGGGGACGAGCAGTACTTC. The encoded protein is CASSYSGGEVGDEQYF.

The V and J genes are TRBV5-4 and TRBJ1-1; D uncertain. The V gene's germline CDR1 is SGHNT and CDR2 YYREEE (reference sequence). The CDR3 contains 15 residues. V lost 4 bases, J lost 3 bases, and 16 bases lay in between. The CDR3 DNA sequence: TGTGCCAGCAGCCCCCCCTTGGGCAGCTACACTGAAGCTTTCTTT. It encodes CASSPPLGSYTEAFF.

This clone was counted at least ten times. J is TRBJ1-1 and V is TRBV7-2; D may be TRBD1 (6 bases). The CDR3 covers 13 residues. CDR1 and CDR2 from the germline V gene are SGHTA and FQGNSA. V was cut by 7 bases and J by 1 base, with 10 bases left in between. This CDR3 reads CASTKDRNTEAFF. The CDR3 coding sequence is TGTGCCAGCACCAAGGACAGGAACACTGAAGCTTTCTTT. The full variable domain, rest sourced from reference TRBV7-2 and TRBJ1-1, is GAGVSQSPSNKVTEKGKDVELRCDPISGHTALYWYRQSLGQGLEFLIYFQGNSAPDKSGLPSDRFSAERTGGSVSTLTIQRTQQEDSAVYLCASTKDRNTEAFFGQGTRLTVV.

This clone was seen a few times. DNA of the CDR3: TGTGCCAGCAGCCAGGCTTTAGGCCAGGGCTACGAGCAGTACTTC. Its translation is CASSQALGQGYEQYF. The chain is built from TRBV6-6 and TRBJ2-7, with a possible D match to TRBD1 (5 bases). V dropped 6 bases and J dropped 3 bases, with 18 bases sitting between them. This CDR3 comprises 15 residues. Germline values: CDR1 MNHNY, CDR2 SVGAGI (reference sequence).

This clone was detected many times. The V call is TRBV28, the J call TRBJ1-2; 12 positions match TRBD1. Germline V lookup: CDR1 MDHEN, CDR2 SYDVKM. The CDR3 extends over 16 amino acids. V lost 4 bases and J lost 2; bases outside the gene matches: 5. Here the CDR3 reads CASSWWDRGRNYGYTF. Written as DNA, the CDR3 is TGTGCCAGCAGTTGGTGGGACAGGGGGCGCAACTATGGCTACACCTTC.

This clone was picked up many times. This rearrangement joins TRBV9 to TRBJ2-2; 7 bases line up with TRBD1. The CDR3 contains 16 residues. Germline V gene sequence: CDR1 SGDLS, CDR2 YYNGEE. Unmatched junction bases numbered 10, after V lost 4 bases and J lost 4 bases. CDR3 sequence: CASSPHDRVVTGELFF. DNA for the CDR3: TGTGCCAGCAGCCCCCACGACAGGGTCGTCACCGGGGAGCTGTTTTTT. Complete variable domain (other parts from reference TRBV9 and TRBJ2-2): DSGVTQTPKHLITATGQRVTLRCSPRSGDLSVYWYQQSLDQGLQFLIQYYNGEERAKGNILERFSAQQFPDLHSELNLSSLELGDSALYFCASSPHDRVVTGELFFGEGSRLTVL.

This clone was recorded many times. The chain recombines TRBV5-1 with TRBJ2-7; the D gene is possibly TRBD1 (5 bases). Germline V lookup: CDR1 SGHRS, CDR2 YFSETQ. V lost 4 bases and J lost 0, with 14 bases in between. This CDR3 has 15 residues. CDR3 in amino acids: CASSRSAGNSYEQYF. The CDR3 coding sequence is TGCGCCAGCAGCCGATCCGCAGGGAACTCCTACGAGCAGTACTTC. The complete variable domain, with remaining parts taken from reference TRBV5-1 and TRBJ2-7, reads KAGVTQTPRYLIKTRGQQVTLSCSPISGHRSVSWYQQTPGQGLQFLFEYFSETQRNKGNFPGRFSGRQFSNSRSEMNVSTLELGDSALYLCASSRSAGNSYEQYFGPGTRLTVT.

This clone was detected a few times. In DNA form, the CDR3 reads TGTGCCAGCAGTGAAGGCAGTCGCACAGATACGCAGTATTTT. Amino acid sequence: CASSEGSRTDTQYF. The chain is built from TRBV2 and TRBJ2-3; D gene ambiguous. The CDR3 runs 14 residues. Germline V lookup: CDR1 SNHLY, CDR2 FYNNEI. Trimming pared 1 base from V and 1 base from J, leaving 6 bases between.

Ten or more counts support this clone. In DNA form, the CDR3 reads TGTGCCAGCAGCTTAGGACAGCCCAATGAGCAGTTCTTC. It specifies CASSLGQPNEQFF. This chain uses TRBV7-3 with TRBJ2-1; D is possibly TRBD1 (6 bases). The germline gives CDR1 SGHTA, CDR2 FQGTGA. The CDR3 is made up of 13 amino acids. The V and J ends lost 2 bases and 6 bases respectively, with 8 bases between them.

This clone was detected many times. The CDR3 nucleotides are TGTGCCAGCAGCGGCTCCGGCGGGGGAGACAATGAGCAGTTCTTC. Its protein is CASSGSGGGDNEQFF. The chain links TRBV5-4 to TRBJ2-1, with 7 bases lining up with TRBD2. Germline trimming cut 4 bases from V and 5 bases from J; bases unmatched to any gene: 9. This CDR3 is built from 15 residues. The V gene's germline CDR1 is SGHNT and CDR2 YYREEE (reference sequence). Variable domain in full (rest from reference TRBV5-4 and TRBJ2-1): ETGVTQSPTHLIKTRGQQVTLRCSSQSGHNTVSWYQQALGQGPQFIFQYYREEENGRGNFPPRFSGLQFPNYSSELNVNALELDDSALYLCASSGSGGGDNEQFFGPGTRLTVL.

This clone occurred many times. The V and J genes are TRBV5-6 and TRBJ2-7; 9 positions match TRBD1. CDR1 is SGHDT, CDR2 YYEEEE, per germline. V was pared by 4 bases and J by 5 bases, with 10 bases of the junction left unmatched. CDR3 size: 15 residues. CDR3 protein: CASSIRRTGDHEQYF. In DNA, the CDR3 is TGTGCCAGCAGCATACGACGGACAGGGGACCACGAGCAGTACTTC.

This clone was detected ten times or more. This chain joins TRBV4-1 and TRBJ1-2, with no clear D. Trimming left V 4 bases short and J 4 bases short, with 16 bases between. The CDR3 totals 15 residues. From germline, CDR1 is MGHRA and CDR2 YSYEKL. The CDR3: CASSPSSGAGYGYTF. The CDR3 bases are TGCGCCAGCAGCCCATCAAGCGGAGCAGGCTATGGCTACACCTTC.

This clone has at least ten counts. Its ends do not fully match the called genes, so a read error is possible. V usage is TRBV7-7 and J usage is TRBJ1-4, with 7 bases fitting TRBD1. The CDR3 length is 15 residues. CDR1 and CDR2 (germline): SSHAT, FNYEAQ (reference sequence). The CDR3 protein is CASSPRQGNNEKLFF. In DNA, the CDR3 is TGTGCTAGCAGCCCCCGACAGGGTAATAATGAAAAACTGTTTTTT.